This is a list of T cell receptor beta chains from one sample in a study of T-cell memory formation after mild COVID-19. One entry per CDR3 protein, called by TCRdb with MiXCR from the 5' RACE reads. The sample yields 250,000 to 400,000 distinct CDR3 sequences, roughly an eighth seen once. Sequenced material: PBMCs or a T cell subset sorted from them (not recorded which). The receptors shown here come from a man aged 18 to 30 who had mild COVID-19 (a few samples of this study predate the infection). Cell type and time point are not known. Each CDR3 is given with its conserved first and last residue. A D gene is named only where the DNA matches it firmly. For some rows the clone size is stated as once, few or many, or as a class when expanded; others skip it.

abundance	v_gene	d_gene	j_gene	CDR3aa	CDR3nt
-	TRBV12-3/TRBV12-4	-	TRBJ2-5	CASSTRGKRETQYF	TGTGCCAGCAGTACACGGGGGAAGAGGGAGACCCAGTACTTC
few	TRBV6-6	TRBD2	TRBJ2-2	CASSSDLLAGARQESLGELFF	TGTGCCAGCAGTTCCGATCTACTAGCGGGGGCTCGGCAGGAAAGTCTCGGGGAGCTGTTTTTT
many	TRBV7-2	-	TRBJ2-1	CASSPPGAGYEQFF	TGTGCCAGCAGCCCCCCGGGGGCGGGCTATGAGCAGTTCTTC
-	TRBV7-2	TRBD2	TRBJ2-5	CASSPRASGGVNQETQYF	TGTGCCAGCAGCCCACGGGCTAGCGGGGGGGTAAACCAAGAGACCCAGTACTTC
few	TRBV4-3	TRBD2	TRBJ2-3	CASSHLAGGGPDTQYF	TGCGCCAGCAGCCACTTAGCGGGGGGTGGGCCAGATACGCAGTATTTT
-	TRBV7-9	-	TRBJ2-5	CASSFLNQQETQYF	TGTGCCAGCAGCTTCCTAAACCAGCAAGAGACCCAGTACTTC
few	TRBV19	TRBD1	TRBJ2-7	CASSMTGGSHEQYF	TGTGCCAGTAGTATGACAGGGGGCTCACACGAGCAGTACTTC
few	TRBV24-1	-	TRBJ1-5	CATSQYNQPQHF	TGTGCCACCAGCCAATACAATCAGCCCCAGCATTTT
few	TRBV5-4	TRBD1	TRBJ1-3	CASSGTGFRDTIYF	TGTGCCAGCAGCGGGACAGGGTTTCGGGACACCATATATTTT
few	TRBV4-1	-	TRBJ2-7	CASSQPRGEQYF	TGCGCCAGCAGCCAGCCCCGGGGGGAGCAGTACTTC
-	TRBV15	-	TRBJ2-5	CATSRGGTGAGWETQYF	TGTGCCACCAGCAGAGGCGGGACGGGGGCAGGATGGGAGACCCAGTACTTC
few	TRBV20-1	TRBD2	TRBJ2-3	CSAIGSGRPTDTQYF	TGCAGTGCTATTGGTAGCGGGAGACCCACAGATACGCAGTATTTT
-	TRBV18	TRBD2	TRBJ2-2	CASPTGLAGDTGELFF	TGTGCCAGCCCCACCGGACTAGCGGGGGACACCGGGGAGCTGTTTTTT
few	TRBV5-1	-	TRBJ2-7	CASSLIGSYEQYF	TGCGCCAGCAGCTTGATAGGCTCCTACGAGCAGTACTTC
-	TRBV7-2	-	TRBJ1-5	CASSLAGPSRGNQPQHF	TGTGCCAGCAGCTTAGCTGGGCCGAGTAGGGGCAATCAGCCCCAGCATTTT
-	TRBV16	-	TRBJ1-1	CATSRTANTEAFF	TGTGCCACCAGTAGGACGGCGAACACTGAAGCTTTCTTT
-	TRBV5-1	TRBD1	TRBJ1-1	CASRLQGDTEAFF	TGCGCCAGCAGGTTACAGGGGGACACTGAAGCTTTCTTT
few	TRBV3-1	-	TRBJ2-3	CASSQDLAEDTQYF	TGTGCCAGCAGCCAAGATTTAGCGGAAGATACGCAGTATTTT
few	TRBV5-1	TRBD1	TRBJ1-1	CASSLWDRDTEAFF	TGCGCCAGCAGCTTGTGGGACAGGGACACTGAAGCTTTCTTT
-	TRBV2	-	TRBJ1-5	CASSEVAQPQHF	TGTGCCAGCAGTGAAGTAGCTCAGCCCCAGCATTTT
few	TRBV6-5	-	TRBJ2-3	CAAGMSDTQYF	TGTGCCGCGGGTATGTCGGATACGCAGTATTTT
-	TRBV5-1	-	TRBJ2-2	CASRGRWDGELFF	TGCGCCAGCAGAGGCAGGTGGGACGGGGAGCTGTTTTTT
-	TRBV4-1	-	TRBJ1-5	CASSPRWVGGNQPQHF	TGCGCCAGCAGCCCACGGTGGGTGGGGGGCAATCAGCCCCAGCATTTT
few	TRBV7-9	-	TRBJ1-5	CASALDGNQPQHF	TGTGCCAGCGCCCTGGACGGCAATCAGCCCCAGCATTTT
-	TRBV11-2	TRBD2	TRBJ2-1	CASSLFLAGVVNEQFF	TGTGCCAGCAGCTTATTTCTAGCGGGGGTCGTTAATGAGCAGTTCTTC
-	TRBV20-1	TRBD1	TRBJ2-2	CSARDYTGGTRELFF	TGCAGTGCTAGAGATTATACAGGGGGCACCAGGGAGCTGTTTTTT
few	TRBV4-1	TRBD2	TRBJ2-1	CASSQDPGTRLLFEQFF	TGCGCCAGCAGCCAAGATCCGGGGACTAGACTTTTGTTTGAGCAGTTCTTC
few	TRBV6-5	-	TRBJ2-7	CASSEQGGAREQYF	TGTGCCAGCAGTGAACAGGGGGGGGCTAGGGAGCAGTACTTC
-	TRBV5-4	-	TRBJ2-4	CASSLDSLDIQYF	TGTGCCAGCAGCTTGGACAGCTTAGACATTCAGTACTTC
many	TRBV7-2	TRBD1	TRBJ1-2	CASSFGTGFGYTF	TGTGCCAGCAGCTTCGGGACAGGGTTTGGCTACACCTTC
few	TRBV3-1	-	TRBJ2-1	CASSPRFGARDNEQFF	TGTGCCAGCAGCCCCCGGTTCGGGGCTAGGGACAATGAGCAGTTCTTC
-	TRBV9	-	TRBJ1-1	CASSVAGGYTEAFF	TGTGCCAGCAGCGTAGCTGGGGGGTACACTGAAGCTTTCTTT
-	TRBV10-3	TRBD1	TRBJ1-2	CAITRTGTGAVNGYTF	TGTGCCATCACCCGTACCGGGACAGGGGCGGTCAATGGCTACACCTTC
-	TRBV4-3	TRBD1	TRBJ2-6	CASSQDLRDRAISGANVLTF	TGCGCCAGCAGCCAAGATCTTCGGGACAGGGCGATCTCTGGGGCCAACGTCCTGACTTTC
few	TRBV7-2	TRBD1	TRBJ1-2	CASSLAPGRGTVNYGYTF	TGTGCCAGCAGCTTAGCTCCCGGTCGCGGGACAGTTAACTATGGCTACACCTTC
many	TRBV7-3	-	TRBJ2-1	CASSPAPYNEQFF	TGTGCCAGCAGCCCGGCCCCCTACAATGAGCAGTTCTTC
-	TRBV12-5	TRBD1	TRBJ2-2	CASGLPPGQGWTGELFF	TGTGCTAGTGGATTACCTCCGGGACAGGGCTGGACCGGGGAGCTGTTTTTT
-	TRBV20-1	-	TRBJ2-5	CSARDVVHGTQYF	TGCAGTGCTAGAGACGTGGTCCATGGGACCCAGTACTTC
few	TRBV5-1	TRBD1	TRBJ1-2	CASSLGQGYAYGYTF	TGCGCCAGCAGCTTGGGACAGGGATACGCCTATGGCTACACCTTC
many	TRBV7-2	-	TRBJ2-7	CASSRDSVVLYEQYF	TGTGCCAGCAGCCGCGACTCGGTAGTCCTCTACGAGCAGTACTTC
many	TRBV23-1	-	TRBJ1-1	CASSRSGNTEAFF	TGCGCCAGCAGTCGGTCCGGGAACACTGAAGCTTTCTTT
few	TRBV4-3	-	TRBJ1-1	CASSQDSQSTEAFF	TGCGCCAGCAGCCAAGACAGTCAGAGCACTGAAGCTTTCTTT
many	TRBV30	-	TRBJ1-2	CAWSVHSRGYGGYTF	TGTGCCTGGAGTGTACACAGTAGGGGGTACGGTGGCTACACCTTC
few	TRBV19	TRBD1	TRBJ1-1	CASSIAGQGKAFF	TGTGCCAGTAGTATAGCCGGACAGGGAAAAGCTTTCTTT
-	TRBV6-5	TRBD2	TRBJ2-3	CASSTSAGGPGDTQYF	TGTGCCAGCAGTACCTCAGCGGGGGGGCCCGGAGATACGCAGTATTTT
few	TRBV5-6	-	TRBJ1-1	CASRFGPSGGTEAFF	TGTGCCAGCAGATTTGGGCCCTCAGGCGGCACTGAAGCTTTCTTT
few	TRBV6-2/TRBV6-3	-	TRBJ2-1	CASSSRSRGDLYEQFF	TGTGCCAGCAGTTCTCGGTCGCGGGGTGATTTATATGAGCAGTTCTTC
-	TRBV7-8	-	TRBJ2-7	CASSSPPAYEQYF	TGTGCCAGCAGCTCCCCGCCCGCCTACGAGCAGTACTTC
few	TRBV20-1	-	TRBJ1-1	CSARSWVEAFF	TGCAGTGCTAGGTCGTGGGTTGAAGCTTTCTTT
few	TRBV7-2	TRBD1	TRBJ1-2	CASSLGGTAGGSYGYTF	TGTGCCAGCAGCTTAGGGGGGACGGCAGGGGGAAGCTATGGCTACACCTTC